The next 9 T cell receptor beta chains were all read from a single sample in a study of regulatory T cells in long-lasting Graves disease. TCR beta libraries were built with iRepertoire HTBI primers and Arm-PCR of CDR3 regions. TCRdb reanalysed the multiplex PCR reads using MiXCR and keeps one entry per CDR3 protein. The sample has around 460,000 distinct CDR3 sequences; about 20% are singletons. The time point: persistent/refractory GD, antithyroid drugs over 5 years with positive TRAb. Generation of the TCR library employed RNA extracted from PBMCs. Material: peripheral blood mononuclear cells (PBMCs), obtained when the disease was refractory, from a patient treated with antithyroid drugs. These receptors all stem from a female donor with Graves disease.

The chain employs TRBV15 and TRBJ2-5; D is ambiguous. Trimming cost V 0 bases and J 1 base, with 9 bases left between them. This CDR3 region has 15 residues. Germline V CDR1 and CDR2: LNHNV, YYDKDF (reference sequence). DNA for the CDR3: TGTGCCACCAGCAGAGATGGTCAAATCCAAGAGACCCAGTACTTC. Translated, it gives CATSRDGQIQETQYF.

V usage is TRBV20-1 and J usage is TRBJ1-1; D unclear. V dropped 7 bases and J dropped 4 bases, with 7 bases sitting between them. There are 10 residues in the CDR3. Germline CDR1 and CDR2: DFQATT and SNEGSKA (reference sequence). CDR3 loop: CSGLITEAFF. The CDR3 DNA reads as TGCAGTGGGTTGATCACTGAAGCTTTCTTT.

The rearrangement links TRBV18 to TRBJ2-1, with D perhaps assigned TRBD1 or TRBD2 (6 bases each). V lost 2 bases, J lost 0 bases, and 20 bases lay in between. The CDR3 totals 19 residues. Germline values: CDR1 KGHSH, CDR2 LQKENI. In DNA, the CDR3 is TGTGCCAGCTCACCAGGGGGGCGATCCCAATGGTACTCCTACAATGAGCAGTTCTTC. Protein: CASSPGGRSQWYSYNEQFF. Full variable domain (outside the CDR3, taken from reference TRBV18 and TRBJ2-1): NAGVMQNPRHLVRRRGQEARLRCSPMKGHSHVYWYRQLPEEGLKFMVYLQKENIIDESGMPKERFSAEFPKEGPSILRIQQVVRGDSAAYFCASSPGGRSQWYSYNEQFFGPGTRLTVL.

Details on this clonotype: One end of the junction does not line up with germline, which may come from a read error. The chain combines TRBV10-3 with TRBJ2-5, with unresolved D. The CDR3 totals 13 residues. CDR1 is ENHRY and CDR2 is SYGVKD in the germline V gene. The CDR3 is CATSERYQETQYF. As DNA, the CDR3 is TGTGCCACCAGTGAGAGGTACCAAGAGACCCAGTACTTC.

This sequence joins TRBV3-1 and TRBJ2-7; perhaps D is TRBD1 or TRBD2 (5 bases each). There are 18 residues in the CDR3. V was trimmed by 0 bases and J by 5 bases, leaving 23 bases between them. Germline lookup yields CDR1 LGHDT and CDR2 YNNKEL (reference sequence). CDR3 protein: CASSQDYPPGANQDEQYF. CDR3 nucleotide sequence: TGTGCCAGCAGCCAAGACTATCCGCCCGGGGCGAACCAGGACGAGCAGTACTTC.

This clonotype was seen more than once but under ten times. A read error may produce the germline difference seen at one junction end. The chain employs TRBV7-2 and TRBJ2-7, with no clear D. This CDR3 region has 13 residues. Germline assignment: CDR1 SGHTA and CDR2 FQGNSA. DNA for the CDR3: TGTGCCAGCAGCTTCTCAACCTCCTCCGAGCAGTACTTC. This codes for CASSFSTSSEQYF.

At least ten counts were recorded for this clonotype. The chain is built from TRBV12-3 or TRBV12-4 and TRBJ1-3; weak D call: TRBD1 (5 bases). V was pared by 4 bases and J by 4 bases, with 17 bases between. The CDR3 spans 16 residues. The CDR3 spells CASSSTRGGGGNTIYF. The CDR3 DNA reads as TGTGCCAGCAGTTCCACTAGGGGAGGCGGCGGAAACACCATATATTTT.

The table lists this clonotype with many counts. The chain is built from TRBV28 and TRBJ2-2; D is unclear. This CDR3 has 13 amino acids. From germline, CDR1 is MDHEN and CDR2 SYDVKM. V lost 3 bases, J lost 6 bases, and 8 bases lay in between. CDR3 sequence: CASSFKWSGELFF. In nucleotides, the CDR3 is TGTGCCAGCAGTTTTAAGTGGTCCGGGGAGCTGTTTTTT.

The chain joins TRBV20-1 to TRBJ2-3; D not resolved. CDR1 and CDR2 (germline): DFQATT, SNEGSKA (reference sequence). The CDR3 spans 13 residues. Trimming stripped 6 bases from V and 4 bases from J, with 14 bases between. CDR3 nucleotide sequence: TGCAGTGCAGCGCCCGCCGAGGCAGATACGCAGTATTTT. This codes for CSAAPAEADTQYF.